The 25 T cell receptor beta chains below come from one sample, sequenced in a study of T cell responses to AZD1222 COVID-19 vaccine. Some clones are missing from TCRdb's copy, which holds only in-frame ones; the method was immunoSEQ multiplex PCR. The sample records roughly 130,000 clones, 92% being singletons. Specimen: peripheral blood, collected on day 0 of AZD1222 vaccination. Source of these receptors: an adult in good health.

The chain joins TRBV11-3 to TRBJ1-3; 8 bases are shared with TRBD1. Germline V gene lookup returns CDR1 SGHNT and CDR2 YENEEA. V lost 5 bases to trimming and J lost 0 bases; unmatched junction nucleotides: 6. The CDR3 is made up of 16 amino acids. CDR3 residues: CASSPRTGRSGNTIYF. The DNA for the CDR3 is TGTGCCAGCAGCCCCCGGACAGGGCGCTCTGGAAACACCATATATTTT.

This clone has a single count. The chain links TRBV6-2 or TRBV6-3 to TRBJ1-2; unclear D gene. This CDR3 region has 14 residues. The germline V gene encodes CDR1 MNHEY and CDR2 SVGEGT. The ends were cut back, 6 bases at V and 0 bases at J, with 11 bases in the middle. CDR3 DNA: TGTGCCAGCAGCCGCCTGATTGCTAACTATGGCTACACCTTC. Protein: CASSRLIANYGYTF.

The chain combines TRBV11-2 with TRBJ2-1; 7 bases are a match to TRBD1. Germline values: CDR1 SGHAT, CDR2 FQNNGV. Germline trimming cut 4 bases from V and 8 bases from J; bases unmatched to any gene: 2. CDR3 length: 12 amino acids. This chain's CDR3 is CASSSQGDEQFF. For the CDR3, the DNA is TGTGCCAGCAGCTCCCAGGGGGATGAGCAGTTCTTC.

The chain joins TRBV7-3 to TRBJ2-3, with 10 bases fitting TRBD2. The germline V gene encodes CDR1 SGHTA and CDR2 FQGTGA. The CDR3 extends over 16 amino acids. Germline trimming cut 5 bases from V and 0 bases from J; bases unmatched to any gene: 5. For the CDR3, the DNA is TGTGCCAGCAGCCCCGGACTAGCGGTGAGCACAGATACGCAGTATTTT. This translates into CASSPGLAVSTDTQYF.

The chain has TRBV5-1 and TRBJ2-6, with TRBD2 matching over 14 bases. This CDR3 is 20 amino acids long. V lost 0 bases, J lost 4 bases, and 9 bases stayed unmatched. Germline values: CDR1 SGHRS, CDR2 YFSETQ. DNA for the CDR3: TGCGCCAGCAGCTTGGGGGATTGGGGACTAGCGGGAGCCGGGGCCAACGTCCTGACTTTC. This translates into CASSLGDWGLAGAGANVLTF.

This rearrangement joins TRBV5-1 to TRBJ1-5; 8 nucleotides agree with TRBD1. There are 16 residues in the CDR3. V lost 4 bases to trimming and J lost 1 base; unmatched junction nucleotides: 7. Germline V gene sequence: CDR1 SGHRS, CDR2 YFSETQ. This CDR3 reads CASSPDRQGSNQPQHF. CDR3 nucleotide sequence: TGCGCCAGCAGCCCGGACAGACAGGGGAGCAATCAGCCCCAGCATTTT.

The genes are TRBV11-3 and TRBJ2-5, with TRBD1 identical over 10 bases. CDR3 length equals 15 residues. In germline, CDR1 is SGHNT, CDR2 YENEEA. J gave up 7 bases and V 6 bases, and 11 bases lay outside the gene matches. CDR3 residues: CASSSRDRGGGTQYF. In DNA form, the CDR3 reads TGTGCCAGCAGTTCCCGGGACAGGGGCGGAGGGACCCAGTACTTC.

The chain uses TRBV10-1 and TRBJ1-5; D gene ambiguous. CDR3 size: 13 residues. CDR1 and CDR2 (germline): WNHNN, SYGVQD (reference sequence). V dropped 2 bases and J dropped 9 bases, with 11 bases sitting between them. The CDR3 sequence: CASSEAGGSPQHF. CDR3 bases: TGCGCCAGCAGTGAGGCCGGAGGGTCGCCCCAGCATTTT.

CDR3 loop: CASRYRTNTEAFF. In DNA, the CDR3 is TGTGCCAGTAGATACAGGACTAACACTGAAGCTTTCTTT. The V call is TRBV19, the J call TRBJ1-1; tentatively, D is TRBD1 (5 bases). The CDR3 is made up of 13 amino acids. Between the trimmed V and J ends, which lost 6 bases and 2 bases, there was a span of 10 bases. Germline lookup yields CDR1 LNHDA and CDR2 SQIVND (reference sequence).

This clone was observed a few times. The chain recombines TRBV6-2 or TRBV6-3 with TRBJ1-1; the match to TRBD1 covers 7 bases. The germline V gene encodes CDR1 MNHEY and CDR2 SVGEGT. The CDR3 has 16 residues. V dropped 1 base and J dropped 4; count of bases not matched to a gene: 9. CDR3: CASSYWAGGVRTEAFF. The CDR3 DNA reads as TGTGCCAGCAGTTACTGGGCAGGGGGGGTCCGCACTGAAGCTTTCTTT.

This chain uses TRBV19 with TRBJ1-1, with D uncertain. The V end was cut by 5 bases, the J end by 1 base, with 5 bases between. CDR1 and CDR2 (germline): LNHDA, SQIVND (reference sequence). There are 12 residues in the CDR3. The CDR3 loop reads CASSLENTEAFF. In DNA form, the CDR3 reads TGTGCCAGTAGTCTCGAGAACACTGAAGCTTTCTTT.

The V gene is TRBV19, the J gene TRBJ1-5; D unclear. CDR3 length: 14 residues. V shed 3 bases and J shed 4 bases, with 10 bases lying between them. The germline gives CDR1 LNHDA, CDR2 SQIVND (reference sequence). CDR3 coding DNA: TGTGCCAGTAGTATCAGGATGGGGAATCAGCCCCAGCATTTT. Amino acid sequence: CASSIRMGNQPQHF.

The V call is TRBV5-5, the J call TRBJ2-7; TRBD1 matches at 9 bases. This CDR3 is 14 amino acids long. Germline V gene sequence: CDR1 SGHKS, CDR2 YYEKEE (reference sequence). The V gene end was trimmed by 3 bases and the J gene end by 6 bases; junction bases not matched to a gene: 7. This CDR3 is CASSYGTGTGEQYF. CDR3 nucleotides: TGTGCCAGCAGCTACGGGACAGGGACGGGCGAGCAGTACTTC.

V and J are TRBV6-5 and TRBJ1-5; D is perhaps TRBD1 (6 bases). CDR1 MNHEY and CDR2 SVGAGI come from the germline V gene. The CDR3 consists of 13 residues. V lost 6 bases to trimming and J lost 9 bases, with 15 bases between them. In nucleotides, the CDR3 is TGTGCCAGCAGAGCCTACCAGGGGAGGCCCCAGCATTTT. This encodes CASRAYQGRPQHF.

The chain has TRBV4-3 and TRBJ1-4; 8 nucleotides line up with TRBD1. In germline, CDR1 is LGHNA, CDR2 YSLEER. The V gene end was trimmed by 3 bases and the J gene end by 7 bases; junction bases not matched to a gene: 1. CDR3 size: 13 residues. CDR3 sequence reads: CASSHGQGEKLFF. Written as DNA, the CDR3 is TGCGCCAGCAGCCATGGACAGGGTGAAAAACTGTTTTTT.

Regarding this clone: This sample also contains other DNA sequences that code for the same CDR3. Here the CDR3 DNA reads TGTGCCAGCAGCTCCCGGACTAGCGGGAGCTACAATGAGCAGTTCTTC. Its translation: CASSSRTSGSYNEQFF. V and J are TRBV11-3 and TRBJ2-1, with 13 bases matching TRBD2. V lost 4 bases to trimming and J lost 3 bases; unmatched junction nucleotides: 3. Germline CDR1 is SGHNT and CDR2 is YENEEA. The CDR3 contains 16 residues.

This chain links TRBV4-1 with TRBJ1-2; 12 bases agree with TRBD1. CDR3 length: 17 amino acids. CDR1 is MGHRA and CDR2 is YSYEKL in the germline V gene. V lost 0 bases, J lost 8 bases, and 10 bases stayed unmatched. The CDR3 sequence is CASSQDMGTGGAGGYTF. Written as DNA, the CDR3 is TGCGCCAGCAGCCAAGATATGGGGACAGGGGGCGCGGGGGGCTACACCTTC.

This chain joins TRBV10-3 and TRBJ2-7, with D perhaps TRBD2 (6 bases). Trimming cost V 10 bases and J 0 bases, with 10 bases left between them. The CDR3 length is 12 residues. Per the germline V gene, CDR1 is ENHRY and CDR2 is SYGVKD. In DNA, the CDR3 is TGTGCCACCACGGGAGACTCCTACGAGCAGTACGTC. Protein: CATTGDSYEQYV.

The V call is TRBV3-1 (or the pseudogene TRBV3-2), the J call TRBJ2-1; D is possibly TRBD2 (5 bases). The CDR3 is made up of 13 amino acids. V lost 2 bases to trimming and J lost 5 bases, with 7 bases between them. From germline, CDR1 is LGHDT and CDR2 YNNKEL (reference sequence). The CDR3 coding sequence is TGTGCCAGCAGCCAACGGGGTGACAATGAGCAGTTCTTC. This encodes CASSQRGDNEQFF.

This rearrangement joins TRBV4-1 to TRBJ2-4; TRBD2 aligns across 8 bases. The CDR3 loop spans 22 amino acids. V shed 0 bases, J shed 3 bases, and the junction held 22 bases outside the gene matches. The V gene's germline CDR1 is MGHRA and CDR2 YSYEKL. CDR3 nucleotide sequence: TGCGCCAGCAGCCAAGATCGGGGCCTAGCGGGCAAACAAGGTATAGGCAAAAACATTCAGTACTTC. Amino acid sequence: CASSQDRGLAGKQGIGKNIQYF.

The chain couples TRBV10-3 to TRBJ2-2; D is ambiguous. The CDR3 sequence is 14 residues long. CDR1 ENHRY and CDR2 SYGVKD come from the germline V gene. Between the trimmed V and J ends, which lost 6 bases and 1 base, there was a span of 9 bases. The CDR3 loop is CAIRKDGNTGELFF. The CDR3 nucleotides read TGTGCCATCAGGAAGGACGGGAACACCGGGGAGCTGTTTTTT.

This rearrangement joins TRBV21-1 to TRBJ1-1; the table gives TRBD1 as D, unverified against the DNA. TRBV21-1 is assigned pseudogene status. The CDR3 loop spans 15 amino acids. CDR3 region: CASSNEGQLNTEAFF. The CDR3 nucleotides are TGTGCCAGCAGCAACGAGGGACAATTGAACACTGAAGCTTTCTTT.

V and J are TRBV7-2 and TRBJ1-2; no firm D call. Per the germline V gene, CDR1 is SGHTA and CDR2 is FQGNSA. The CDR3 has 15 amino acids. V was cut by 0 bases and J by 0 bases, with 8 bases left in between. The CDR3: CASSLARGANYGYTF. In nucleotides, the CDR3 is TGTGCCAGCAGCTTAGCCCGAGGCGCTAACTATGGCTACACCTTC.

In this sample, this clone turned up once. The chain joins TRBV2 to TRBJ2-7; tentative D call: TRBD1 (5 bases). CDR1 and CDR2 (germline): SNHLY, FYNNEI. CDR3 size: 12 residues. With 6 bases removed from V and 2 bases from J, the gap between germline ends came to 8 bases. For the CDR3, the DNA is TGTGCCAGCAGGACAGAAACCTACGAGCAGTACTTC. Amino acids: CASRTETYEQYF.

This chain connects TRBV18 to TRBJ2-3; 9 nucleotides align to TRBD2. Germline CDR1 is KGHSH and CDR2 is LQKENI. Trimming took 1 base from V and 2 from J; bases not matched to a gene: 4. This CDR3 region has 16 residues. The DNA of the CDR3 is TGTGCCAGCTCACCACGCCTAGCGGGGACCACAGATACGCAGTATTTT. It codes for CASSPRLAGTTDTQYF.